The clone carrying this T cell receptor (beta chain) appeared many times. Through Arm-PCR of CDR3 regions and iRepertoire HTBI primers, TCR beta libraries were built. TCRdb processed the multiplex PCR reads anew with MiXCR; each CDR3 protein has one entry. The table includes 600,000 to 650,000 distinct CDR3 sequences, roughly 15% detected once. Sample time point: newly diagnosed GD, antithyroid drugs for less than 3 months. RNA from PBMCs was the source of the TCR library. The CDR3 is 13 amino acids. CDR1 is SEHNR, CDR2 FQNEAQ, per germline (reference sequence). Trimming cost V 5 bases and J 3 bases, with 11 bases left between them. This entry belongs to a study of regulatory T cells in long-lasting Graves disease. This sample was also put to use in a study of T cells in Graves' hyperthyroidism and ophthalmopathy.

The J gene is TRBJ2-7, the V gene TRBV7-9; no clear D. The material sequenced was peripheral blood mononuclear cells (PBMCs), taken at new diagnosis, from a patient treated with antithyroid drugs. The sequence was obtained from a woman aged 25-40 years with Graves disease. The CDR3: CASSGWASYEQYF. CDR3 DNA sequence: TGTGCCAGCAGCGGCTGGGCTAGCTACGAGCAGTACTTC. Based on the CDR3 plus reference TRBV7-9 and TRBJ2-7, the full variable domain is DTGVSQNPRHKITKRGQNVTFRCDPISEHNRLYWYRQTLGQGPEFLTYFQNEAQLEKSRLLSDRFSAERPKGSFSTLEIQRTEQGDSAMYLCASSGWASYEQYFGPGTRLTVT.